Listed below are T cell receptor beta chains from one sample, sequenced in a study of Ad26.COV2.S vaccination and SARS-CoV-2 variants. The data were produced by immunoSEQ multiplex PCR, yet TCRdb's version contains in-frame clones alone and is incomplete. The data show a few hundred thousand clones, around 87% seen once. This specimen was peripheral blood, taken in a trial of Ad26.COV2.S vaccine versus placebo. The source is a person between 18 and 59 years old who received the Ad26.COV2.S COVID-19 vaccine or a placebo. Each CDR3 is given with its conserved first and last residue. Fields, in order: D gene, J gene, CDR3 length, clone size, V gene, CDR3 DNA, CDR3 protein. The D gene is left open where the match is weak. Part of the rows lack a size; the others show once, few, many or a class for expanded clones.

-	TRBJ2-1	15	-	TRBV21-1	TGTGCCAGCAGCAAAAGTAGGACAGGGGACAATGAGCAGTTCTTC	CASSKSRTGDNEQFF
-	TRBJ2-2	15	-	TRBV11-2	TGTGCCAGCAGCTTCGGGGGAGGTCGGACCGGGGAGCTGTTTTTT	CASSFGGGRTGELFF
TRBD2	TRBJ2-1	17	-	TRBV4-2	TGTGCCAGCAGCCAAGCAGAACTAGCGGGGGGGCGGAATGAGCAGTTCTTC	CASSQAELAGGRNEQFF
TRBD2	TRBJ2-1	15	-	TRBV30	TGTGCCGGGATTCTACCGGGACTAGGGTTGTATGAGCAGTTCTTC	CAGILPGLGLYEQFF
-	TRBJ1-2	14	-	TRBV5-6	TGTGCCAGCAGCACCGGGACGGCCACGGGTGGCTACACCTTC	CASSTGTATGGYTF
-	TRBJ1-6	11	-	TRBV9	TGTGCCAGCAGCAGCGATGGACCCCTCCACTTT	CASSSDGPLHF
-	TRBJ1-2	16	once	TRBV4-1	TGCGCCAGCAGCTCTCAGGGAGGGGCCCTAGCCTATGGCTACACCTTC	CASSSQGGALAYGYTF
-	TRBJ1-4	15	-	TRBV30	TGTGCCTGGAACTCTGCGGGGGCGGTTGGGGAAAAACTGTTTTTT	CAWNSAGAVGEKLFF
-	TRBJ2-6	13	-	TRBV5-1	TGCGCCAGCAGCTTGCCTGGGGCCAACGTCCTGACTTTC	CASSLPGANVLTF
-	TRBJ1-1	15	-	TRBV18	TGTGCCAGCTTCATTCAGGGGTCAACGTACACTGAAGCTTTCTTT	CASFIQGSTYTEAFF
-	TRBJ2-3	14	once	TRBV5-4	TGTGCCAGCAGCTTGGCCGGGGCGGGAGATACGCAGTATTTT	CASSLAGAGDTQYF
-	TRBJ1-2	13	-	TRBV28	TGTGCCAGCAGGACTTCTGGGGCGGGAGGCTACACCTTC	CASRTSGAGGYTF
TRBD1	TRBJ2-7	13	once	TRBV2	TGTGCCAGCTCGGGACAGGGAGCCTACGAGCAGTACTTC	CASSGQGAYEQYF
-	TRBJ2-1	11	-	TRBV12-3/TRBV12-4	TGCAAAAGTGTGGGGAACAATGAGCAGTTCTTC	CKSVGNNEQFF
-	TRBJ1-2	13	-	TRBV6-5	TGTGCCAGCAGTTACGGCCGGTACTATGGCTACACCTTC	CASSYGRYYGYTF
-	TRBJ1-1	17	few	TRBV6-2/TRBV6-3	TGTGCCAGCAGTTACTCTCCGACAAGCCAATTGAACACTGAAGCTTTCTTT	CASSYSPTSQLNTEAFF
-	TRBJ2-7	15	-	TRBV6-5	TGTGCCAGCAGTTACGGGGGGGCGTTGGGGTACGAGCAGTACTTC	CASSYGGALGYEQYF
-	TRBJ2-5	11	-	TRBV7-9	TGTGCCAGCACCGAACAAGAGACCCAGTACTTC	CASTEQETQYF
-	TRBJ2-7	15	-	TRBV7-2	TGTGCCAGCAGCTTAGACGGGGGGCAGACCTACGAGCAGTACTTC	CASSLDGGQTYEQYF
-	TRBJ1-1	12	-	TRBV5-1	TGCGCCAGTCGCGCCCGTGACGCTGAAGCTTTCTTT	CASRARDAEAFF
-	TRBJ2-7	11	-	TRBV7-2	TGTGCCAGCAGCTCCACAGGACAGCAGTACTTC	CASSSTGQQYF
-	TRBJ2-2	18	-	TRBV7-9	TGTGCCAGCAGCCCTAGCTCAGATTGGGACCCTTTAACCGGGGAGCTGTTTTTT	CASSPSSDWDPLTGELFF